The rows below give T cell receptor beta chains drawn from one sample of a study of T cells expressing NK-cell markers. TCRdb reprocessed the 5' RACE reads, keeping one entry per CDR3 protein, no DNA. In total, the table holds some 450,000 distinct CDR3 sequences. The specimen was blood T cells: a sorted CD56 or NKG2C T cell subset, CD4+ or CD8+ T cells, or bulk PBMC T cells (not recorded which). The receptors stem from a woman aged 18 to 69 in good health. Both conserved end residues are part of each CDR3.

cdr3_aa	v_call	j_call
CASTWGGADTQYF	TRBV12-3/TRBV12-4	TRBJ2-3
CASSLAGSETQYF	TRBV7-2	TRBJ2-5
CASSLLGTDEQYF	TRBV27	TRBJ2-7
CASSNTGGVPYNEQFF	TRBV4-2	TRBJ2-1
CASSPWRLAAYEQYF	TRBV3-1	TRBJ2-7
CASSLRGQGIEKLFF	TRBV12-3/TRBV12-4	TRBJ1-4
CACQSPARGGELFF	TRBV12-3/TRBV12-4	TRBJ2-2
CASSSKQGLSSYEQYF	TRBV27	TRBJ2-7
CSARAEPGLELDTQYF	TRBV20-1	TRBJ2-3
CTSTYAYEQYF	TRBV6-2/TRBV6-3	TRBJ2-7
CATRRDHTDTQYF	TRBV24-1	TRBJ2-3
CASSRGGGSYQETQYF	TRBV5-1	TRBJ2-5
CASSIRGQNTEAFF	TRBV5-1	TRBJ1-1
CSAYLQAGGYEQYF	TRBV29-1	TRBJ2-7
CASSLAGTALGTEAFF	TRBV12-3/TRBV12-4	TRBJ1-1
CAWKTGVDTEAFF	TRBV30	TRBJ1-1
CASSMGLLYSYNSPLHF	TRBV19	TRBJ1-6